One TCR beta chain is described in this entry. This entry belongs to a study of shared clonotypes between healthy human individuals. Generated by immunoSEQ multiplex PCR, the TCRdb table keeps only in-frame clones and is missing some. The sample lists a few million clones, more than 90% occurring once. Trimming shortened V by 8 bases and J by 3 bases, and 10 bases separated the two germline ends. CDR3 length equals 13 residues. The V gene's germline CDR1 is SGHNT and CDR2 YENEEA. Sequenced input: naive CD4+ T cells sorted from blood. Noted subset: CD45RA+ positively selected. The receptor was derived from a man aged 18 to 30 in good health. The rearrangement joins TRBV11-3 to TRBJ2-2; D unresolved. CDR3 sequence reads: CASRSSYTGELFF. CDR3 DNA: TGTGCCAGCCGTTCGTCTTACACCGGGGAGCTGTTTTTT.